These 9 T cell receptor beta chains were sequenced from one sample in a study of T-cell memory formation after mild COVID-19. TCRdb reanalysed the 5' RACE reads using MiXCR and keeps one entry per CDR3 protein. This sample has roughly 250,000 distinct CDR3 sequences; approximately 15% occur once, and the top ten carry 22%. Sequenced input: PBMCs or a T cell subset sorted from them (not recorded which). These receptors were taken from a man aged 18 to 30 who had mild COVID-19 (a few samples of this study predate the infection). Cell type and time point are not known.

In this sample, this clonotype turned up a few times. The V gene is TRBV7-2, the J gene TRBJ2-7; D is uncertain. The CDR3 sequence is 12 residues long. Trimming removed 5 bases at V and 5 bases at J, with 10 bases between. CDR1 is SGHTA and CDR2 is FQGNSA in the germline V gene. The DNA for the CDR3 is TGTGCCAGCAGCGATAACTTCCACGAGCAGTACGTC. Translated, it gives CASSDNFHEQYV.

This clonotype has just a few counts. The J gene is TRBJ2-7, the V gene TRBV7-2; 7 nucleotides align to TRBD1. CDR1 SGHTA and CDR2 FQGNSA come from the germline V gene. With V trimmed by 5 bases and J by 0 bases, 4 bases remained unmatched. This CDR3 is 14 amino acids long. CDR3 sequence: CASSPQGISYEQYF. The CDR3 DNA reads TGTGCCAGCAGCCCACAGGGGATCTCCTACGAGCAGTACTTC.

The chain carries TRBV5-1 and TRBJ2-2, with D uncertain. Germline loops: CDR1 SGHRS, CDR2 YFSETQ. With 0 bases removed from V and 1 base from J, the gap between germline ends came to 7 bases. The CDR3 totals 15 residues. The CDR3 spells CASSLEPRNTGELFF. The DNA of the CDR3 is TGCGCCAGCAGCTTGGAACCCAGGAACACCGGGGAGCTGTTTTTT.

This clonotype came up a few times. The V and J genes are TRBV5-1 and TRBJ1-1, with TRBD1 matching over 7 bases. The CDR3 totals 17 residues. V lost 0 bases and J lost 4; bases outside the gene matches: 12. Germline V gene data show CDR1 as SGHRS and CDR2 as YFSETQ. The CDR3 here is CASSLGEQGGVGTEAFF. The CDR3, as DNA: TGCGCCAGCAGCTTGGGAGAACAAGGGGGCGTGGGCACTGAAGCTTTCTTT. Based on the CDR3 plus reference TRBV5-1 and TRBJ1-1, the full variable domain is KAGVTQTPRYLIKTRGQQVTLSCSPISGHRSVSWYQQTPGQGLQFLFEYFSETQRNKGNFPGRFSGRQFSNSRSEMNVSTLELGDSALYLCASSLGEQGGVGTEAFFGQGTRLTVV.

This clonotype was counted between two and nine times. The gene calls are TRBV5-1 and TRBJ1-1; the match to TRBD1 covers 8 bases. The V and J ends lost 1 base and 3 bases, in that order; junction bases with no gene match: 2. Per germline, CDR1 SGHRS and CDR2 YFSETQ. There are 14 residues in the CDR3. CDR3 DNA: TGCGCCAGCAGCTTGTTACAGGGGGACACTGAAGCTTTCTTT. Its translation is CASSLLQGDTEAFF.

The chain's CDR3 is CASQLAGKKTQYF. As DNA, the CDR3 is TGTGCCAGCCAACTAGCGGGGAAGAAGACCCAGTACTTC. The chain joins TRBV6-6 to TRBJ2-5; 10 bases map to TRBD2. The CDR3 extends over 13 amino acids. After removal of 8 bases from V and 6 bases from J, the junction contained 6 bases not matched to a gene. CDR1 and CDR2 (germline): MNHNY, SVGAGI (reference sequence).

Only a few counts were recorded for this clonotype. V is TRBV6-6 and J is TRBJ1-1; possibly TRBD1 for D (6 bases). The germline V gene encodes CDR1 MNHNY and CDR2 SVGAGI (reference sequence). The CDR3 consists of 13 residues. Trimming left V 5 bases short and J 4 bases short, with 11 bases between. CDR3 amino acids: CASSVVGATEAFF. The CDR3 nucleotides read TGTGCCAGCAGTGTCGTGGGGGCCACTGAAGCTTTCTTT.

This clonotype was detected a few times. This chain links TRBV5-1 with TRBJ2-2, with D tentatively TRBD2 (5 bases). The CDR3 runs to 14 residues. Trimming removed 4 bases at V and 4 bases at J, with 11 bases between. Germline CDR1 SGHRS, CDR2 YFSETQ. The CDR3 loop is CASSLGVITGELFF. In DNA form, the CDR3 reads TGCGCCAGCAGCCTCGGGGTGATCACCGGGGAGCTGTTTTTT.

This clonotype was recorded a few times. The chain carries TRBV4-1 and TRBJ2-5; no reliable D call. V lost 2 bases to trimming and J lost 8 bases, with 12 bases between them. The length of the CDR3 is 13 residues. Germline V lookup: CDR1 MGHRA, CDR2 YSYEKL. In nucleotides, the CDR3 is TGCGCCAGCAGCCAACCCCGTGGCGATACCCAGTACTTC. Its translation is CASSQPRGDTQYF.